This is a list of T cell receptor beta chains from one sample in a study of CD8+CD57+ T cells in acquired aplastic anemia. TCRdb itself ran the reads through MiXCR, one entry per CDR3 protein. The sample has under 250,000 distinct CDR3 sequences; around half are singletons. The specimen sequenced was sorted CD4+, CD8+, or CD8+CD57+ T cells (not recorded which) from PBMCs. The receptors were gathered from a human donor with aplastic anemia. Both conserved end residues are part of each CDR3. A D gene is named only where the DNA matches it firmly. Clone size, where shown, is once, few, many, or a class for clones that have expanded.

v_call	j_call	clone_size	d_call	cdr3_aa	cdr3_nt
TRBV7-3	TRBJ2-3	many	NA	CASSQGGVDTQYF	TGTGCCAGCAGCCAGGGGGGGGTAGATACGCAGTATTTT
TRBV20-1	TRBJ2-1	NA	TRBD2	CSAALAGGNIYNEQFF	TGCAGTGCTGCGCTAGCGGGGGGGAATATCTACAATGAGCAGTTCTTC
TRBV20-1	TRBJ2-3	NA	TRBD2	CSARTSGKGPFSTDTQYF	TGCAGTGCTAGGACTAGCGGGAAGGGCCCCTTTAGCACAGATACGCAGTATTTT
TRBV14	TRBJ2-7	many	TRBD1	CASSPQGTGQYF	TGTGCCAGCAGCCCACAGGGGACAGGACAGTACTTC
TRBV6-6	TRBJ2-7	few	TRBD1	CASSYQGAISLSYEQYF	TGTGCCAGCAGTTACCAGGGGGCCATATCCTTATCCTACGAGCAGTACTTC
TRBV6-5	TRBJ1-5	few	NA	CASSQIGGAGNQPQHF	TGTGCCAGCAGCCAGATCGGGGGGGCCGGCAATCAGCCCCAGCATTTT
TRBV9	TRBJ2-6	NA	NA	CASSERESGANVLTF	TGTGCCAGCAGCGAAAGAGAGTCTGGGGCCAACGTCCTGACTTTC
TRBV9	TRBJ2-1	many	NA	CASSVEQGPYNEQFF	TGTGCCAGCAGCGTAGAACAGGGTCCCTACAATGAGCAGTTCTTC
TRBV5-1	TRBJ2-3	many	TRBD2	CASSEGLAGGDTQYF	TGCGCCAGCAGCGAGGGACTAGCGGGAGGGGATACGCAGTATTTT
TRBV2	TRBJ2-7	large	TRBD2	CASMLAGGYEQYF	TGTGCCAGCATGCTAGCGGGAGGATACGAGCAGTACTTC
TRBV9	TRBJ2-5	many	NA	CASSVGWGNQETQYF	TGTGCCAGCAGCGTAGGGTGGGGCAACCAAGAGACCCAGTACTTC
TRBV13	TRBJ2-7	many	TRBD1	CASSSDRDGEQYF	TGTGCCAGCAGCTCCGACAGGGATGGCGAGCAGTACTTC
TRBV7-9	TRBJ1-4	NA	TRBD1	CATEVGQGDEKLFF	TGTGCCACCGAAGTGGGACAGGGGGACGAAAAACTGTTTTTT
TRBV30	TRBJ2-7	NA	NA	CALVPGETYEQYF	TGTGCATTAGTGCCAGGGGAGACCTACGAGCAGTACTTC
TRBV29-1	TRBJ2-7	NA	NA	CSVAADSSYEQYF	TGCAGCGTTGCGGCGGATAGCTCCTACGAGCAGTACTTC
TRBV7-7	TRBJ1-4	NA	NA	CASSSDRTDEKLFF	TGTGCTAGCAGCTCGGATCGGACAGATGAAAAACTGTTTTTT
TRBV7-2	TRBJ1-5	NA	NA	CASSPPGGNQPQHF	TGTGCCAGCAGTCCGCCAGGGGGCAATCAGCCCCAGCATTTT
TRBV5-6	TRBJ1-4	many	NA	CASSLDFGGLFF	TGTGCCAGCAGCCTGGACTTCGGGGGACTGTTTTTT
TRBV14	TRBJ2-5	many	NA	CASSHLPAVRAAHGETQYF	TGTGCCAGCAGCCACCTCCCGGCGGTGAGGGCCGCCCATGGAGAGACCCAGTACTTC
TRBV9	TRBJ2-1	many	TRBD2	CASSRPSGGVHEQFF	TGTGCCAGCAGCAGGCCTAGCGGGGGGGTACATGAGCAGTTCTTC
TRBV11-2	TRBJ2-7	many	NA	CASSWGLGADEQYF	TGTGCCAGCAGCTGGGGACTCGGTGCAGACGAGCAGTACTTC
TRBV9	TRBJ2-5	NA	TRBD2	CASSVAGGRGETQYF	TGTGCCAGCAGCGTAGCTGGCGGGAGAGGAGAGACCCAGTACTTC
TRBV6-5	TRBJ1-6	NA	NA	CASSYSRTANNSPLHF	TGTGCCAGCAGTTACTCTCGGACAGCCAATAATTCACCCCTCCACTTT
TRBV7-2	TRBJ2-3	NA	NA	CASSLPNSLRTDTQYF	TGTGCCAGCAGCCTACCTAATTCCTTACGCACAGATACGCAGTATTTT
TRBV19	TRBJ2-1	once	TRBD2	CASSMASGYNEQFF	TGTGCCAGTAGTATGGCTAGCGGGTACAATGAGCAGTTCTTC
TRBV25-1	TRBJ1-1	NA	TRBD1	CASSDVRGQSGAFF	TGTGCCAGCAGTGACGTCAGGGGACAGAGTGGAGCTTTCTTT
TRBV20-1	TRBJ2-7	many	NA	CSARDFLARTYEQYF	TGCAGTGCTAGAGATTTTCTAGCGCGGACCTACGAGCAGTACTTC
TRBV7-8	TRBJ2-5	NA	NA	CASRTDPQETQYF	TGTGCCAGTCGGACAGACCCCCAAGAGACCCAGTACTTC
TRBV6-2/TRBV6-3	TRBJ1-2	few	NA	CASSQSGLRYGYTF	TGTGCCAGCAGTCAATCAGGGTTGCGGTACGGCTACACCTTC
TRBV7-3	TRBJ1-1	NA	NA	CASSPGNRPAFF	TGTGCCAGCAGCCCAGGCAACAGGCCAGCTTTCTTT
TRBV2	TRBJ2-5	NA	TRBD1	CANRPGGTGYETQYF	TGTGCCAACCGCCCAGGGGGCACGGGATATGAGACCCAGTACTTC
TRBV4-1	TRBJ1-1	NA	NA	CASSQVGSGANTEAFF	TGCGCCAGCAGCCAGGTAGGTTCGGGAGCAAACACTGAAGCTTTCTTT
TRBV15	TRBJ2-6	few	NA	CAYSPGRGRSGANVLTF	TGTGCCTACTCTCCGGGACGCGGGCGCTCTGGGGCCAACGTCCTGACTTTC
TRBV3-1	TRBJ2-7	NA	TRBD1	CASSQVGQDTSYEQYF	TGTGCCAGCAGCCAAGTTGGACAGGATACCTCCTACGAGCAGTACTTC
TRBV19	TRBJ1-1	NA	NA	CASSSGTVAEAFF	TGTGCCAGTAGTTCGGGGACTGTGGCTGAAGCTTTCTTT
TRBV6-5	TRBJ1-3	NA	NA	CASSLQGPDSGNTIYF	TGTGCCAGCAGCCTTCAGGGGCCGGACTCTGGAAACACCATATATTTT
TRBV5-4	TRBJ1-1	many	NA	CASSLSGSGTEAFF	TGTGCCAGCAGCTTGTCAGGGTCAGGCACTGAAGCTTTCTTT
TRBV7-9	TRBJ2-2	few	TRBD1	CASSRDSLGELFF	TGTGCCAGCAGCCGGGACAGCCTAGGGGAGCTGTTTTTT
TRBV9	TRBJ2-3	NA	NA	CASRQFTTDTQYF	TGTGCCAGCCGACAGTTTACCACAGATACGCAGTATTTT
TRBV4-1	TRBJ2-3	NA	TRBD1	CASSRVQGTDTQYF	TGCGCCAGCAGCCGCGTACAGGGGACAGATACGCAGTATTTT
TRBV27	TRBJ2-3	NA	NA	CASRNGFDTQYF	TGTGCCAGCAGAAATGGTTTCGATACGCAGTATTTT
TRBV2	TRBJ1-1	many	NA	CASSWTENTEAFF	TGTGCCAGCTCATGGACGGAGAACACTGAAGCTTTCTTT
TRBV7-9	TRBJ2-7	many	TRBD2	CASSRDSSGGYEQYF	TGTGCCAGCAGCCGCGATTCCAGCGGGGGTTACGAGCAGTACTTC
TRBV7-9	TRBJ2-1	NA	NA	CASRPDRNNEQFF	TGTGCCAGCAGGCCGGACAGAAACAATGAGCAGTTCTTC
TRBV30	TRBJ1-2	many	NA	CAWSVMFPDSLFF	TGTGCCTGGAGTGTCATGTTTCCGGACAGCTTATTCTTC